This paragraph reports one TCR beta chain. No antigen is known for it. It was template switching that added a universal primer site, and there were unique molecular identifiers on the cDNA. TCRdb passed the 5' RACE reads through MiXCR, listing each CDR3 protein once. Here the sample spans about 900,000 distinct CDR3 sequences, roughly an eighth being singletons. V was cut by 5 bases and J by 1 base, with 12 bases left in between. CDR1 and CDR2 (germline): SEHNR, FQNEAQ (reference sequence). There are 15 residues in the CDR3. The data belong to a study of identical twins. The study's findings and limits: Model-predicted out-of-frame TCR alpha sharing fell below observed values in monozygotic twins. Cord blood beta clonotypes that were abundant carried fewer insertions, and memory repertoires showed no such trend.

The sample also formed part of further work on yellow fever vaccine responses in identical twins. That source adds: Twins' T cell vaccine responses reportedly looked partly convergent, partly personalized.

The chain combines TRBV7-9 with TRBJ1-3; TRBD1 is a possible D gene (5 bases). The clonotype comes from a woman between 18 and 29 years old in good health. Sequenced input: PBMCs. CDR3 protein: CASSAYTGSGNTIYF. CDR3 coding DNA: TGTGCCAGCAGCGCGTACACAGGTTCTGGAAACACCATATATTTT. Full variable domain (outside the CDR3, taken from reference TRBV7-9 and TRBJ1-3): DTGVSQNPRHKITKRGQNVTFRCDPISEHNRLYWYRQTLGQGPEFLTYFQNEAQLEKSRLLSDRFSAERPKGSFSTLEIQRTEQGDSAMYLCASSAYTGSGNTIYFGEGSWLTVV.